Listed below are T cell receptor beta chains from one sample, sequenced in a study of blood T cell repertoires in COVID-19. Only in-frame clones appear in the TCRdb table, and some are missing; sequencing was by immunoSEQ multiplex PCR. The repertoire holds some 120,000 clones, 90% seen once, with about 3.5% in the top ten. The sequenced material came from peripheral blood. The source is a man aged 45-65 years with active COVID-19. CDR3s include the opening cysteine and the closing phenylalanine or tryptophan. D genes are given only for firm matches. Clone sizes are given selectively: once, few, many, or a class where the clone is expanded.

clone_size j_call v_call d_call cdr3_aa cdr3_nt
. TRBJ1-4 TRBV5-1 . CASSLSLGQSGEKLFF TGCGCCAGCAGCTTATCACTCGGACAGAGTGGAGAAAAACTGTTTTTT
. TRBJ2-1 TRBV4-1 . CASSQVSRDEQFF TGCGCCAGCAGCCAAGTGTCGCGGGATGAGCAGTTCTTC
. TRBJ1-2 TRBV27 . CASSLRGKPYGYTF TGTGCCAGCAGTTTACGGGGTAAGCCCTATGGCTACACCTTC
few TRBJ2-1 TRBV27 TRBD2 CASSFRASGNNEQFF TGTGCCAGCAGTTTTAGGGCTAGCGGGAACAATGAGCAGTTCTTC
few TRBJ1-6 TRBV5-4 TRBD1 CASSYRDRNSPLHF TGTGCCAGCAGTTACAGGGACAGAAATTCACCCCTCCACTTT
. TRBJ2-7 TRBV9 TRBD1 CASSWDSLPYEQYF TGTGCCAGCAGTTGGGACAGCCTACCCTACGAGCAGTACTTC
. TRBJ2-1 TRBV5-4 TRBD2 CASSRGGLAGREQFF TGTGCCAGCAGCCGGGGAGGACTAGCGGGCCGCGAGCAGTTCTTC
. TRBJ1-2 TRBV19 . CASSPTETYYGYTF TGTGCCAGTAGCCCGACAGAAACCTACTATGGCTACACCTTC
. TRBJ2-2 TRBV14 . CASSQWAGVNTGELFF TGTGCCAGCAGCCAATGGGCAGGGGTGAACACCGGGGAGCTGTTTTTT
. TRBJ2-7 TRBV11-3 . CASSLTYYTEQYF TGTGCCAGCAGCTTAACCTATTATACCGAGCAGTACTTC
. TRBJ2-3 TRBV3-1/TRBV3-2 TRBD2 CASSQDGTSGGSTDTQYF TGTGCCAGCAGCCAAGATGGAACTAGCGGGGGTAGCACAGATACGCAGTATTTT
. TRBJ2-3 TRBV5-1 TRBD2 CASRPRDYPPDTQYF TGCGCCAGCAGACCAAGGGACTACCCGCCGGATACGCAGTATTTT
. TRBJ2-5 TRBV7-2 . CASSKGSPPETQYF TGTGCCAGCAGCAAGGGGTCCCCCCCAGAGACCCAGTACTTC
. TRBJ2-1 TRBV14 . CASSQGPGYRVVDEQFF TGTGCCAGCAGCCAAGGCCCGGGGTACCGGGTTGTGGATGAGCAGTTCTTC
. TRBJ1-4 TRBV4-2 . CASSQDRETGTDEKLFF TGTGCCAGCAGCCAAGATCGGGAGACGGGTACGGACGAAAAACTGTTTTTT
. TRBJ1-5 TRBV6-1 TRBD1 CASSERTGAQHF TGTGCCAGCAGTGAACGAACAGGGGCCCAGCATTTT
. TRBJ1-5 TRBV27 TRBD1 CASSSDRGQGGQPQHF TGTGCCAGCAGTAGTGACAGGGGACAAGGCGGGCAGCCCCAGCATTTT
. TRBJ2-5 TRBV18 . CASSPPGVRAQETQYF TGTGCCAGCTCACCCCCGGGAGTTAGGGCCCAAGAGACCCAGTACTTC
. TRBJ2-1 TRBV10-2 . CASSEWAAYNEQFF TGCGCCAGCAGTGAGTGGGCAGCCTACAATGAGCAGTTCTTC
. TRBJ1-2 TRBV5-5 . CASSFSGDYGYTF TGTGCCAGCAGCTTCTCAGGGGACTATGGCTACACCTTC
few TRBJ1-3 TRBV6-6 . CASSPGQYSGNTIYF TGTGCCAGCAGCCCAGGACAGTACTCTGGAAACACCATATATTTT
. TRBJ1-1 TRBV24-1 . CATSDLYRARTEAFF TGTGCCACCAGTGATTTGTACAGGGCTAGGACTGAAGCTTTCTTT
. TRBJ1-1 TRBV5-4 TRBD1 CASSLEGQGNTEAFF TGTGCCAGCAGCTTGGAGGGACAGGGGAACACTGAAGCTTTCTTT
. TRBJ1-3 TRBV24-1 TRBD1 CATSEETGVGNTIYF TGTGCCACCAGTGAAGAGACAGGGGTCGGAAACACCATATATTTT
. TRBJ1-1 TRBV27 TRBD1 CASRRTGRRTEAFF TGTGCCAGCAGGCGGACAGGGAGGAGGACTGAAGCTTTCTTT
. TRBJ1-1 TRBV3-1/TRBV3-2 TRBD1 CASSQDKGAWTEAFF TGTGCCAGCAGCCAAGATAAGGGGGCATGGACTGAAGCTTTCTTT
. TRBJ1-1 TRBV6-5 TRBD1 CASSRTGGKREAFF TGTGCCAGCAGTCGGACAGGGGGCAAGAGGGAAGCTTTCTTT
few TRBJ2-5 TRBV2 TRBD2 CATSPGLAAMFKETQYF TGTGCCACTTCGCCGGGACTAGCTGCCATGTTCAAAGAGACCCAGTACTTC
. TRBJ2-3 TRBV19 . CASSTSKGIDTQYF TGTGCCAGTAGTACCTCCAAGGGGATAGATACGCAGTATTTT
. TRBJ1-2 TRBV6-5 . CASVAGFQFDGYTF TGTGCCAGCGTAGCAGGGTTTCAGTTTGATGGCTACACCTTC
. TRBJ2-3 TRBV19 TRBD1 CASSLGTVTDTQYF TGTGCCAGTAGTCTCGGGACAGTGACAGATACGCAGTATTTT
. TRBJ2-1 TRBV2 . CASSRLRDSNNEQFF TGTGCCAGCTCTCGCCTGCGGGACTCTAACAATGAGCAGTTCTTC
once TRBJ2-1 TRBV12-3/TRBV12-4 TRBD1 CASSPGTVNEQFF TGTGCCAGCAGTCCCGGGACAGTCAATGAGCAGTTCTTC
. TRBJ1-3 TRBV7-9 . CASSLVQGNTIYF TGTGCCAGCAGCTTAGTTCAAGGAAACACCATATATTTT
. TRBJ2-3 TRBV5-6 . CASSSGSPQYF TGTGCCAGCAGCTCCGGTTCCCCCCAGTATTTT
. TRBJ2-4 TRBV25-1 TRBD1 CASSEPQGAGAKNIQYF TGTGCCAGCAGTGAACCTCAGGGGGCGGGGGCCAAAAACATTCAGTACTTC
. TRBJ2-2 TRBV5-1 . CASSTGTSTGELFF TGCGCCAGCAGCACAGGGACAAGTACTGGGGAGCTGTTTTTT
. TRBJ1-1 TRBV29-1 TRBD1 CSVARGWDTEAFF TGCAGCGTTGCCAGGGGGTGGGACACTGAAGCTTTCTTT
. TRBJ2-5 TRBV6-5 . CASRQTGLGETQYF TGTGCCAGCAGACAAACAGGGTTAGGAGAGACCCAGTACTTC
. TRBJ1-2 TRBV6-5 TRBD1 CASSLTGDYGYTF TGTGCCAGCAGCCTTACAGGGGACTATGGCTACACCTTC
. TRBJ2-2 TRBV4-2 . CASSQDMGSGPDTGELFF TGTGCCAGCAGCCAAGATATGGGGAGTGGACCGGACACCGGGGAGCTGTTTTTT